A selection of T cell receptor beta chains follows, all from one sample in a study of OX40 agonist ivuxolimab in advanced cancers. The protocol was immunoSEQ multiplex PCR, while the TCRdb copy is restricted to in-frame clones and leaves out a portion. The repertoire holds some 59,000 clones, 75% to 90% seen once, with under 20% in the top ten. Specimen: CD4+ or CD8+ T cells sorted from blood, collected in a trial of the OX40 agonist ivuxolimab. All receptors derive from an adult with an advanced solid tumor such as melanoma, head and neck, liver or kidney cancer. CDR3s include the opening cysteine and the closing phenylalanine or tryptophan. The D gene is left open where the match is weak. Where a row states a size, it is once, few, many or the class of an expanded clone; other rows omit it.

V	D	J	size	DNA	CDR3
TRBV28	-	TRBJ1-4	-	TGTGCCAGCAGTTTGGGGGGGAATGAAAAACTGTTTTTT	CASSLGGNEKLFF
TRBV28	-	TRBJ1-5	-	TGTGCCAGCAGTCAACAGGGATTCCGAGGCAATCAGCCCCAGCATTTT	CASSQQGFRGNQPQHF
TRBV9	TRBD2	TRBJ2-1	-	TGTGCCAGCAGCTATGGACTAGCGGGAGGTCATGAGCAGTTCTTC	CASSYGLAGGHEQFF
TRBV6-5	-	TRBJ1-2	-	TGTGCCAGCAGTTACAGGGGTTTTCAGAACTATGGCTACACCTTC	CASSYRGFQNYGYTF
TRBV28	-	TRBJ2-1	-	TGTGCCAGCAGTATGGACTCCTACAATGAGCAGTTCTTC	CASSMDSYNEQFF
TRBV28	-	TRBJ2-7	once	TGTGCCAGCAGTCCCACCCTCCTTGACAGACTCTCCTACGAGCAGTACTTC	CASSPTLLDRLSYEQYF
TRBV18	-	TRBJ2-1	-	TGTGCCAGCTCACCACTGGACGTAGACAATGAGCAGTTCTTC	CASSPLDVDNEQFF
TRBV29-1	-	TRBJ1-1	-	TGCAGCGCCTCCTCCCAGGTAAACACTGAAGCTTTCTTT	CSASSQVNTEAFF
TRBV7-8	TRBD2	TRBJ2-2	-	TGTGCCAGCAGCTTATGGGGACTAGCGCAGACCGGGGAGCTGTTTTTT	CASSLWGLAQTGELFF
TRBV30	-	TRBJ1-2	-	TGTGCCTGGCGTGGGGGGGGATCTGGCTACACCTTC	CAWRGGGSGYTF
TRBV28	-	TRBJ1-1	once	TGTGCCAGCGGAACCTTCAGGGCGGCGAACACTGAAGCTTTCTTT	CASGTFRAANTEAFF
TRBV6-5	-	TRBJ1-1	-	TGTGCCAGCAGTTACTCGACTTTAGGAGGCACTGAAGCTTTCTTT	CASSYSTLGGTEAFF
TRBV5-1	-	TRBJ1-1	-	TGCGCCAGCAGCTTGGGGCAGGGTGGCACTGAAGCTTTCTTT	CASSLGQGGTEAFF
TRBV7-9	TRBD2	TRBJ2-2	medium-sized	TGTGCCAGCCCAGCGGCGGGAGGCCCCACCGGGGAGCTGTTTTTT	CASPAAGGPTGELFF
TRBV4-1	-	TRBJ2-7	once	TGCGCCAGCAGCCAAACCTGGACGGAAAGCTCCTACGAGCAGTACTTC	CASSQTWTESSYEQYF
TRBV9	TRBD1	TRBJ1-2	once	TGTGCCAGCAGCGCGACAGGGGGTAACTATGGCTACACCTTC	CASSATGGNYGYTF
TRBV18	TRBD1	TRBJ1-2	-	TGTGCCAGCTCACCTCGGGACAGAGAAGGCTACACCTTC	CASSPRDREGYTF
TRBV6-6	-	TRBJ2-7	few	TGTGCCAGCACACAGGGAGGGCGCGAGCAGTACTTC	CASTQGGREQYF
TRBV14	-	TRBJ1-6	once	TGTGCCAGCAGCCCGTACAGGGATGGCTCACCCCTCCACTTT	CASSPYRDGSPLHF
TRBV6-4	TRBD2	TRBJ2-3	-	TGTGCCAGCAGTGACTCGGCGGGAGAGCCCACAGATACGCAGTATTTT	CASSDSAGEPTDTQYF
TRBV6-6	-	TRBJ2-1	-	TGTGCCAGCAGTTCCGGGACGGACTACAATGAGCAGTTCTTC	CASSSGTDYNEQFF
TRBV28	-	TRBJ2-6	-	TGTGCCAGCAGTTTACCGGGGAGTGGGGCCAACGTCCTGACTTTC	CASSLPGSGANVLTF
TRBV2	-	TRBJ1-2	-	TGTGCCAGCAGCCAAGACAGGCGGTATGGCTACACCTTC	CASSQDRRYGYTF
TRBV19	TRBD2	TRBJ2-5	few	TGTGCCAGTAGCCGGACTAGCGGTACCGACTCCCAGTACTTC	CASSRTSGTDSQYF
TRBV15	-	TRBJ2-1	-	TGTGCCACCAGCAGAGATAGAACTAACTATAATGAGCAGTTCTTC	CATSRDRTNYNEQFF
TRBV29-1	-	TRBJ1-4	-	TGCAGCGTTGCTGACAGCAGTCACACTAATGAAAAACTGTTTTTT	CSVADSSHTNEKLFF
TRBV6-4	-	TRBJ1-2	-	TGTGCCAGCACTCCCATCCAAGGTTATGGCTACACCTTC	CASTPIQGYGYTF
TRBV5-1	-	TRBJ1-4	-	TGCGCCAGCAGCTCCGGCAGGGAGGACAAACTGTTTTTT	CASSSGREDKLFF
TRBV5-6	TRBD1	TRBJ1-3	-	TGTGCCAGCAGCTTGGGACAGGGGGCGTATGGAACTGGAAACACCATATATTTT	CASSLGQGAYGTGNTIYF
TRBV9	-	TRBJ1-3	-	TGTGCCAGCAGCCCACAAGGAGGGATTCGCTCTGGAAACACCATATATTTT	CASSPQGGIRSGNTIYF
TRBV5-4	-	TRBJ2-7	-	TGTGCCAGCAGCCCTGGGGGGACGCAGACCCACGAGCAGTACTTC	CASSPGGTQTHEQYF
TRBV5-1	TRBD2	TRBJ2-7	-	TGCGCCAGCAGCCCGGGGGGGGTCTACGAGCAGTACTTC	CASSPGGVYEQYF
TRBV7-2	TRBD2	TRBJ2-7	-	TGTGCCAGCAGCCAAGTCCAGGGAGCGGGGAGCTACGAGCAGTACTTC	CASSQVQGAGSYEQYF
TRBV5-1	-	TRBJ2-2	-	TGCGCCACCCGGGCAGGGGTGGCTGCCGGGGAGCTGTTTTTT	CATRAGVAAGELFF
TRBV5-1	-	TRBJ2-2	few	TGCGCCAGCAGCTTGAAGAGCGCCGGGGAGCTGTTTTTT	CASSLKSAGELFF
TRBV30	TRBD2	TRBJ2-7	-	TGTGCCTGGGGAAGGACTAGCACTTCCTACGAGCAGTACTTC	CAWGRTSTSYEQYF
TRBV19	TRBD1	TRBJ2-4	-	TGTGCCAGTAGTCCAGGACAGGCTCTGGGCATTCAGTACTTC	CASSPGQALGIQYF
TRBV7-8	-	TRBJ2-1	-	TGTGCCAGCAGCTTAGCGGGCCTTGTATATGAGCAGTTCTTC	CASSLAGLVYEQFF
TRBV6-5	-	TRBJ2-4	-	TGTGCCAGCAGTTACCCGCAGGGGGGAGACATTCAGTACTTC	CASSYPQGGDIQYF
TRBV5-1	-	TRBJ2-3	-	TGCGCCAGCAGAACCAATTCCGATACGCAGTATTTT	CASRTNSDTQYF
TRBV5-5	TRBD1	TRBJ1-2	few	TGTGCCAGCAGCTTATCAGGGGGAGCTAACTATGGCTACACCTTC	CASSLSGGANYGYTF
TRBV11-2	TRBD1	TRBJ2-7	-	TGTGCCAGCAGCTTAGATTTGGGGACAGGGGGTTCCGAGCAGTACTTC	CASSLDLGTGGSEQYF